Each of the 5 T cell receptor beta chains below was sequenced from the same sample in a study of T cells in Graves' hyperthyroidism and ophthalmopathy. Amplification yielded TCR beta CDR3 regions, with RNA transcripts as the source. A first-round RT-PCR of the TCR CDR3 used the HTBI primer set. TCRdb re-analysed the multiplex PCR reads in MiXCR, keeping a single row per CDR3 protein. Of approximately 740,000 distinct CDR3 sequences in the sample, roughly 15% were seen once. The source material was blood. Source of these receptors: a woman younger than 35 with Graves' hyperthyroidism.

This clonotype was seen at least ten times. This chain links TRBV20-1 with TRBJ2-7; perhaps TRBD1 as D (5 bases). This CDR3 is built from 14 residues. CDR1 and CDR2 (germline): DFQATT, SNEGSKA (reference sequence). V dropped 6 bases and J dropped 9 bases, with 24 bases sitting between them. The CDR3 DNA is TGCAGTGCCCCCCTAGGGGCCGGCTATTACCGGCAGTACTTC. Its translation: CSAPLGAGYYRQYF.

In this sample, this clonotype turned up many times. CDR3 DNA: TGTGCCAGCAGGGGACAGGCGGATGGACTGGAGACCCAGTACTTC. Amino acid sequence: CASRGQADGLETQYF. The chain uses TRBV12-3 or TRBV12-4 and TRBJ2-5; 8 nucleotides match TRBD1. The J segment lost 5 bases and the V segment lost 6 bases, leaving 11 bases of the junction unmatched. This CDR3 contains 15 residues.

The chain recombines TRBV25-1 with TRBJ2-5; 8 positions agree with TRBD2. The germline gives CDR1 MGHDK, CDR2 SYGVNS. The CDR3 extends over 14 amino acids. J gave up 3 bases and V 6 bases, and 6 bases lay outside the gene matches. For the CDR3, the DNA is TGTGCCAGCAGGACTAGCGCGGGCAAAGAGACCCAGTACTTC. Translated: CASRTSAGKETQYF.

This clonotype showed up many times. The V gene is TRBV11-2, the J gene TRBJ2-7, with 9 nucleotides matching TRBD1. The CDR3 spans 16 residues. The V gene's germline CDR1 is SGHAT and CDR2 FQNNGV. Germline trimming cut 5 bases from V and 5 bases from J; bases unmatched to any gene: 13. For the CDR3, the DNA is TGTGCCAGCAGCGACGAGCTTTGGGACAGGGAACACGAGCAGTACTTC. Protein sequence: CASSDELWDREHEQYF.

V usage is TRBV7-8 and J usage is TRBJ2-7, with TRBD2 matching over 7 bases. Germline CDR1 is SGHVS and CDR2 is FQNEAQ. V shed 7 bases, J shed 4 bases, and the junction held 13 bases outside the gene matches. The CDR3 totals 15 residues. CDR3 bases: TGTGCCAGCACTCTAGGGACTACCAGTGGTTACGAGCAGTACTTC. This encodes CASTLGTTSGYEQYF.